Below are 8 T cell receptor beta chains sequenced from a single sample in a study of blood T cell repertoires in COVID-19. The repertoire was sequenced with immunoSEQ multiplex PCR; TCRdb's copy has only in-frame clones and lacks some. The data contain 15,000 to 20,000 clones, 81% of them singletons. Sequencing input: peripheral blood. Receptors were obtained from a man between 60 and 70 years old with acute or convalescent COVID-19.

The V and J genes are TRBV7-2 and TRBJ2-5; D may be TRBD1 (5 bases). Trimming removed 5 bases from V and 4 bases from J, with 17 bases in between. This CDR3 is built from 15 residues. The V gene's germline CDR1 is SGHTA and CDR2 FQGNSA. CDR3 sequence: CASSRFRVQGETQYF. The CDR3, as DNA: TGTGCCAGCAGCCGTTTCAGGGTCCAGGGAGAGACCCAGTACTTC.

As regards this clone: One end of the junction fails to match germline, which may point to a read error. The chain uses TRBV5-4 and TRBJ2-3; 8 bases fit TRBD1. CDR1 SGHNT and CDR2 YYREEE come from the germline V gene (reference sequence). This CDR3 comprises 13 residues. The CDR3 DNA sequence: TGTGCCAGCAGTTTGGACAGGGAGGATACGCAGTATTTT. The encoded protein is CASSLDREDTQYF.

V gene TRBV6-2 or TRBV6-3 combines with J gene TRBJ2-6, with D perhaps TRBD1 (5 bases). The V end lost 5 bases, the J end lost 4 bases, and 12 bases lay between the germline ends. In germline, CDR1 is MNHEY, CDR2 SVGEGT. The CDR3 loop spans 15 amino acids. CDR3 coding DNA: TGTGCCAGCAGTGCTACAGGCTCCGGGGCCAACGTCCTGACTTTC. Amino acids: CASSATGSGANVLTF.

The V and J genes are TRBV24-1 and TRBJ1-2; no clear D gene. The CDR3 loop spans 14 amino acids. The ends were cut back, 2 bases at V and 4 bases at J, with 10 bases in the middle. Germline V gene lookup returns CDR1 KGHDR and CDR2 SFDVKD. CDR3 sequence (DNA): TGTGCCACCAGTGATTCTTTTGACACCTATGGCTACACCTTC. Amino acids: CATSDSFDTYGYTF.

This clone has more than one count but fewer than ten. The chain recombines TRBV27 with TRBJ1-1; the D is unclear. The CDR3 runs to 15 residues. V was trimmed by 4 bases and J by 1 base, leaving 13 bases between them. Germline CDR1 MNHEY, CDR2 SMNVEV (reference sequence). CDR3 residues: CASSSPYTGNTEAFF. Here the CDR3 DNA reads TGTGCCAGCAGTTCCCCCTACACGGGGAACACTGAAGCTTTCTTT.

The chain combines TRBV9 with TRBJ2-3; TRBD2 matches at 9 bases. With 3 bases clipped from V and 0 bases from J, the junction kept 5 bases outside the gene matches. Germline V gene data show CDR1 as SGDLS and CDR2 as YYNGEE. The CDR3 covers 16 residues. CDR3 residues: CASSGGAGGSTDTQYF. CDR3 nucleotide sequence: TGTGCCAGCAGCGGGGGAGCGGGGGGCAGCACAGATACGCAGTATTTT.

V and J are TRBV2 and TRBJ2-3; D remains ambiguous. Germline V lookup: CDR1 SNHLY, CDR2 FYNNEI. Trimming removed 2 bases from V and 0 bases from J, with 15 bases in between. The CDR3 extends over 17 amino acids. CDR3: CASSEFYSLTSTDTQYF. The CDR3 DNA is TGTGCCAGCAGTGAATTTTACAGTCTCACTAGCACAGATACGCAGTATTTT.

A single count supports this clone. V usage is TRBV11-2 and J usage is TRBJ2-2; D is unresolved. Germline V gives CDR1 SGHAT, CDR2 FQNNGV. This CDR3 has 14 residues. V was trimmed by 5 bases and J by 6 bases, leaving 13 bases between them. The CDR3 here is CASSLRPGSGELFF. CDR3 nucleotide sequence: TGTGCCAGCAGCCTACGGCCAGGTTCCGGGGAGCTGTTTTTT.